Presented here are 9 T cell receptor beta chains from one specimen sequenced in a study of blood T cell repertoires in COVID-19. Assay used: immunoSEQ multiplex PCR; TCRdb lists only in-frame clones, some missing. The table records under 200,000 clones, 80% of them present only once. Input material: PBMCs or T cells enriched from blood (not recorded which). The source is a woman aged 60-75 years who had recovered from COVID-19.

The chain combines TRBV5-5 with TRBJ2-5; D gene ambiguous. Trimming pared 7 bases from V and 1 base from J, leaving 14 bases between. The CDR3 contains 14 residues. Germline assignment: CDR1 SGHKS and CDR2 YYEKEE (reference sequence). The chain's CDR3 is CASGRRAAQETQYF. CDR3 DNA sequence: TGTGCCAGCGGTAGGAGAGCAGCCCAAGAGACCCAGTACTTC.

This sequence joins TRBV5-1 and TRBJ2-2, with TRBD1 matching 7 bases. Germline-derived CDR1 and CDR2 are SGHRS and YFSETQ. The V segment lost 4 bases and the J segment 2 bases; nucleotides outside the gene matches: 5. CDR3 length equals 15 residues. The DNA of the CDR3 is TGCGCCAGCAGCATGGGACAGCTTAACACCGGGGAGCTGTTTTTT. Translated: CASSMGQLNTGELFF.

The genes are TRBV15 and TRBJ2-1; tentative D call: TRBD1 (6 bases). Germline CDR1 is LNHNV and CDR2 is YYDKDF (reference sequence). Trimming pared 2 bases from V and 4 bases from J, leaving 6 bases between. The CDR3 extends over 13 amino acids. CDR3 residues: CATSRTGYNEQFF. CDR3 coding DNA: TGTGCCACCAGCAGAACAGGGTACAATGAGCAGTTCTTC.

V and J are TRBV7-9 and TRBJ1-5; D is ambiguous. Germline V CDR1 and CDR2: SEHNR, FQNEAQ (reference sequence). V lost 5 bases, J lost 0 bases, and 8 bases lay in between. The length of the CDR3 is 14 residues. The CDR3 protein is CASSQLYSNQPQHF. The CDR3 DNA is TGTGCCAGCAGCCAGTTGTATAGCAATCAGCCCCAGCATTTT.

V and J are TRBV9 and TRBJ1-2; TRBD1 might be the D (5 bases). Trimming removed 4 bases at V and 5 bases at J, with 12 bases between. This CDR3 is built from 13 residues. Germline V gives CDR1 SGDLS, CDR2 YYNGEE. Written as DNA, the CDR3 is TGTGCCAGCAGCCCAAACTCAGGGTATGGCTACACCTTC. Its translation: CASSPNSGYGYTF.

This clone has a handful of counts. The chain links TRBV14 to TRBJ1-3, with D unclear. V was pared by 0 bases and J by 0 bases, with 9 bases between. CDR1 and CDR2 from the germline V gene are SGHDN and FVKESK. CDR3 length: 16 residues. The CDR3 bases are TGTGCCAGCAGCCAAGATACAGTCGTCTCTGGAAACACCATATATTTT. It specifies CASSQDTVVSGNTIYF.

V usage is TRBV4-1 and J usage is TRBJ2-1, with 7 bases matching TRBD1. Germline values: CDR1 MGHRA, CDR2 YSYEKL. V shed 4 bases and J 10 bases; nucleotides not matched to a gene: 19. The CDR3 contains 17 residues. In DNA form, the CDR3 reads TGCGCCAGCAGCCCCCCAACATCGACAGGGTCAGTAGGCGAGCAGTTCTTC. Its translation is CASSPPTSTGSVGEQFF.

There are a few counts of this clone. This chain joins TRBV11-3 and TRBJ1-1; D gene ambiguous. Germline V gives CDR1 SGHNT, CDR2 YENEEA. CDR3 size: 13 residues. V shed 5 bases and J shed 5 bases, with 12 bases lying between them. CDR3 amino acids: CASSPSSGTEAFF. CDR3 DNA sequence: TGTGCCAGCAGCCCCAGTAGCGGAACTGAAGCTTTCTTT.

The rearrangement uses TRBV9 and TRBJ2-7; TRBD2 matches 10 bases. V shed 0 bases and J 3 bases; nucleotides not matched to a gene: 6. Germline V CDR1 and CDR2: SGDLS, YYNGEE. The CDR3 consists of 16 residues. CDR3 region: CASSVGVAGGVYEQYF. The CDR3 DNA follows: TGTGCCAGCAGCGTAGGGGTAGCGGGGGGAGTCTACGAGCAGTACTTC.